This TCR beta chain was identified in a study of blood T cell repertoires in COVID-19. Profiled with immunoSEQ multiplex PCR; TCRdb holds only in-frame clones, not every one. Of about 50,000 clones in the sample, approximately 83% were seen once. Unmatched junction bases numbered 8, after V lost 4 bases and J lost 6 bases. Germline V gene sequence: CDR1 SGHRS, CDR2 YFSETQ. The CDR3 covers 16 residues. The sample was peripheral blood. The sequence derives from a man aged 35 to 55 with acute or convalescent COVID-19. J is TRBJ1-6 and V is TRBV5-1; 9 nucleotides align to TRBD1. The CDR3 nucleotides are TGCGCCAGCAGCGCGCGTCCGGGACAGGGTAATTCACCCCTCCACTTT. Translating it yields CASSARPGQGNSPLHF.